This entry lists 20 T cell receptor beta chains sequenced from one sample in a study of blood T cell repertoires in COVID-19. Generated by immunoSEQ multiplex PCR, the TCRdb table keeps only in-frame clones and is missing some. The table has under 110,000 clones, about 90% seen once; the top ten hold 11%. Sequencing was carried out using peripheral blood. The receptors were sampled from a woman under 40 with acute or convalescent COVID-19.

The chain joins TRBV10-3 to TRBJ1-4; 11 bases are shared with TRBD1. The germline V gene encodes CDR1 ENHRY and CDR2 SYGVKD. The V and J ends lost 6 bases and 7 bases, in that order; junction bases with no gene match: 4. The CDR3 contains 14 residues. The CDR3 DNA reads TGTGCCATCAGGCGGGACAGGGGGAGTGAAAAACTGTTTTTT. Translation gives CAIRRDRGSEKLFF.

The chain employs TRBV6-6 and TRBJ2-1; 7 bases agree with TRBD2. The CDR3 sequence is 16 residues long. V was pared by 10 bases and J by 0 bases, with 12 bases of the junction left unmatched. CDR1 MNHNY and CDR2 SVGAGI come from the germline V gene (reference sequence). Here the CDR3 DNA reads TGTGCCACACTCCCTTCGAGCGGGGCCTCCTACAATGAGCAGTTCTTC. Translating gives CATLPSSGASYNEQFF.

The CDR3 region is CASSLDGQVNEAFF. CDR3 nucleotides: TGTGCCAGCAGCTTAGATGGACAGGTGAATGAAGCTTTCTTT. The rearrangement links TRBV11-3 to TRBJ1-1; 7 nucleotides agree with TRBD1. The V segment lost 0 bases and the J segment 7 bases; nucleotides outside the gene matches: 5. Germline V lookup: CDR1 SGHNT, CDR2 YENEEA. This CDR3 is 14 amino acids long.

J is TRBJ1-1 and V is TRBV6-4; D is unresolved. Trimming removed 6 bases at V and 1 base at J, with 15 bases between. The CDR3 loop spans 15 amino acids. Germline CDR1 reads MRHNA; CDR2 reads SNTAGT. The CDR3 is CASSVTPFGNTEAFF. The CDR3 DNA reads TGTGCCAGCAGCGTCACCCCTTTCGGGAACACTGAAGCTTTCTTT.

This chain links TRBV10-2 with TRBJ1-1; D is uncertain. V lost 8 bases to trimming and J lost 2 bases, with 12 bases between them. Germline V CDR1 and CDR2: WSHSY, SAAADI. The CDR3 has 13 residues. CDR3 coding DNA: TGCGCCAGCTTGGGCAGGCCCAACACTGAAGCTTTCTTT. Its protein is CASLGRPNTEAFF.

The chain carries TRBV10-3 and TRBJ1-5; D is perhaps TRBD1 (5 bases). V was clipped by 4 bases and J by 6 bases, with 22 bases between them. Looked up from germline, CDR1 is ENHRY and CDR2 is SYGVKD. This CDR3 is 17 amino acids long. As DNA, the CDR3 is TGTGCCATCAGTGGGGCCCCGGGGGACGCTTCAAGTCAGCCCCAGCATTTT. Its translation is CAISGAPGDASSQPQHF.

The V call is TRBV29-1, the J call TRBJ2-1, with 10 bases identical to TRBD1. The ends lost 7 bases at V and 4 bases at J; junction bases unmatched: 13. Germline CDR1 reads SQVTM; CDR2 reads ANQGSEA. The CDR3 runs 16 residues. The CDR3 sequence: CSAERTGGEVYNEQFF. CDR3 DNA sequence: TGCAGCGCAGAGAGGACAGGGGGAGAAGTTTACAATGAGCAGTTCTTC.

In nucleotides, the CDR3 is TGTGCCAGCAGCGCCCCTACTCTAGACTACGAGCAGTACTTC. This translates into CASSAPTLDYEQYF. This chain joins TRBV5-6 and TRBJ2-7; unclear D gene. The germline V and J ends were trimmed by 4 bases and 3 bases, with 14 bases remaining between them. This CDR3 comprises 14 residues. Germline V lookup: CDR1 SGHDT, CDR2 YYEEEE.

The rearrangement links TRBV9 to TRBJ2-7, with D perhaps matching TRBD1 (5 bases). This CDR3 has 14 residues. Germline-derived CDR1 and CDR2 are SGDLS and YYNGEE. Between the trimmed V and J ends, which lost 0 bases and 0 bases, there was a span of 7 bases. CDR3 in amino acids: CASSVGQSSYEQYF. CDR3 coding DNA: TGTGCCAGCAGCGTAGGACAGTCCTCCTACGAGCAGTACTTC. Based on the CDR3 plus reference TRBV9 and TRBJ2-7, the full variable domain is DSGVTQTPKHLITATGQRVTLRCSPRSGDLSVYWYQQSLDQGLQFLIQYYNGEERAKGNILERFSAQQFPDLHSELNLSSLELGDSALYFCASSVGQSSYEQYFGPGTRLTVT.

The chain couples TRBV5-1 to TRBJ1-3; D may be TRBD1 (5 bases). CDR1 SGHRS and CDR2 YFSETQ come from the germline V gene. The CDR3 is 12 amino acids. With 4 bases removed from V and 9 bases from J, the gap between germline ends came to 11 bases. CDR3 bases: TGCGCCAGCAGCCCGGCCGGGGGCACCATATATTTT. Translated, it gives CASSPAGGTIYF.

The CDR3 nucleotides read TGTGCCAGCAGTTACGTCCAGGGGCAGGCCGAGCAGTACTTC. Translating gives CASSYVQGQAEQYF. The V gene is TRBV6-5, the J gene TRBJ2-7; possibly TRBD1 for D (6 bases). CDR1 and CDR2 from the germline V gene are MNHEY and SVGAGI. The CDR3 is 14 residues long. Trimming shortened V by 2 bases and J by 6 bases, and 14 bases separated the two germline ends.

CDR3 amino acids: CASSLSLGQFNTGELFF. For the CDR3, the DNA is TGTGCCAGCAGTTTATCTTTGGGACAGTTCAACACCGGGGAGCTGTTTTTT. This sequence joins TRBV27 and TRBJ2-2; 7 nucleotides align to TRBD1. Germline V gene lookup returns CDR1 MNHEY and CDR2 SMNVEV (reference sequence). V lost 0 bases and J lost 2; bases outside the gene matches: 6. The CDR3 loop spans 17 amino acids.

The chain couples TRBV11-2 to TRBJ1-2, with TRBD1 as a possible D gene (6 bases). Per germline, CDR1 SGHAT and CDR2 FQNNGV. V was cut by 2 bases and J by 6 bases, with 16 bases left in between. The CDR3 sequence is 15 residues long. CDR3 in amino acids: CASSLLTLGADGYTF. CDR3 coding DNA: TGTGCCAGCAGCTTACTCACTCTGGGGGCGGATGGCTACACCTTC. Variable domain in full (rest from reference TRBV11-2 and TRBJ1-2): EAGVAQSPRYKIIEKRQSVAFWCNPISGHATLYWYQQILGQGPKLLIQFQNNGVVDDSQLPKDRFSAERLKGVDSTLKIQPAKLEDSAVYLCASSLLTLGADGYTFGSGTRLTVV.

The V gene is TRBV19, the J gene TRBJ2-1; TRBD2 agrees at 9 bases. The CDR3 consists of 14 residues. CDR1 is LNHDA, CDR2 SQIVND, per germline (reference sequence). With 7 bases clipped from V and 2 bases from J, the junction kept 3 bases outside the gene matches. The DNA of the CDR3 is TGTGCCAGTAAAGTAGCGGGGGCCTACAATGAGCAGTTCTTC. Its translation is CASKVAGAYNEQFF.

V gene TRBV2 combines with J gene TRBJ2-1; 7 bases agree with TRBD2. Germline loops: CDR1 SNHLY, CDR2 FYNNEI. Trimming at V came to 5 bases and at J to 4 bases, leaving 5 bases not matched to a gene. There are 14 residues in the CDR3. The CDR3 DNA reads TGTGCCAGCAGTCCCGGGACTATATACAATGAGCAGTTCTTC. The encoded protein is CASSPGTIYNEQFF.

The V gene is TRBV12-3 or TRBV12-4, the J gene TRBJ1-1, with unresolved D. Trimming cost V 6 bases and J 0 bases, with 8 bases left between them. The length of the CDR3 is 13 residues. CDR3 amino acids: CASRSDMNTEAFF. In nucleotides, the CDR3 is TGTGCCAGCAGGTCAGACATGAACACTGAAGCTTTCTTT.

The rearrangement uses TRBV25-1 and TRBJ1-6; perhaps TRBD1 as D (5 bases). Germline assignment: CDR1 MGHDK and CDR2 SYGVNS. The V end lost 4 bases, the J end lost 7 bases, and 11 bases lay between the germline ends. The CDR3 consists of 14 residues. CDR3 nucleotides: TGTGCCAGCAGTGGGGGCTTCAGGAATTCACCCCTCCACTTT. Translated: CASSGGFRNSPLHF.

The rearrangement uses TRBV11-3 and TRBJ2-7; a weak D match, TRBD1 (7 bases). With 2 bases removed from V and 6 bases from J, the gap between germline ends came to 14 bases. Germline lookup yields CDR1 SGHNT and CDR2 YENEEA. This CDR3 spans 14 amino acids. The CDR3 bases are TGTGCCAGCAGCTTAAACCGACAGGGAGGCGAGCAGTACTTC. Translated, it gives CASSLNRQGGEQYF.

The CDR3 here is CASSLTPGAGNTEAFF. For the CDR3, the DNA is TGTGCCAGCAGTCTTACCCCAGGGGCGGGCAACACTGAAGCTTTCTTT. The rearrangement links TRBV28 to TRBJ1-1, with D possibly being TRBD1 (6 bases). Germline V gene data show CDR1 as MDHEN and CDR2 as SYDVKM. With 5 bases removed from V and 2 bases from J, the gap between germline ends came to 18 bases. The CDR3 runs 16 residues.

This clone was seen more than once but under ten times. The identical CDR3 is also encoded by other nucleotide sequences in the sample. This chain links TRBV3-1 (or the pseudogene TRBV3-2) with TRBJ2-3; 9 bases are shared with TRBD2. J lost 4 bases, V lost 0 bases, and 5 bases had no gene match. Germline V gene lookup returns CDR1 LGHDT and CDR2 YNNKEL (reference sequence). This CDR3 is built from 16 residues. The CDR3 bases are TGTGCCAGCAGCCAAGACCCAGCGGGGGGCGCAGATACGCAGTATTTT. It translates to CASSQDPAGGADTQYF.